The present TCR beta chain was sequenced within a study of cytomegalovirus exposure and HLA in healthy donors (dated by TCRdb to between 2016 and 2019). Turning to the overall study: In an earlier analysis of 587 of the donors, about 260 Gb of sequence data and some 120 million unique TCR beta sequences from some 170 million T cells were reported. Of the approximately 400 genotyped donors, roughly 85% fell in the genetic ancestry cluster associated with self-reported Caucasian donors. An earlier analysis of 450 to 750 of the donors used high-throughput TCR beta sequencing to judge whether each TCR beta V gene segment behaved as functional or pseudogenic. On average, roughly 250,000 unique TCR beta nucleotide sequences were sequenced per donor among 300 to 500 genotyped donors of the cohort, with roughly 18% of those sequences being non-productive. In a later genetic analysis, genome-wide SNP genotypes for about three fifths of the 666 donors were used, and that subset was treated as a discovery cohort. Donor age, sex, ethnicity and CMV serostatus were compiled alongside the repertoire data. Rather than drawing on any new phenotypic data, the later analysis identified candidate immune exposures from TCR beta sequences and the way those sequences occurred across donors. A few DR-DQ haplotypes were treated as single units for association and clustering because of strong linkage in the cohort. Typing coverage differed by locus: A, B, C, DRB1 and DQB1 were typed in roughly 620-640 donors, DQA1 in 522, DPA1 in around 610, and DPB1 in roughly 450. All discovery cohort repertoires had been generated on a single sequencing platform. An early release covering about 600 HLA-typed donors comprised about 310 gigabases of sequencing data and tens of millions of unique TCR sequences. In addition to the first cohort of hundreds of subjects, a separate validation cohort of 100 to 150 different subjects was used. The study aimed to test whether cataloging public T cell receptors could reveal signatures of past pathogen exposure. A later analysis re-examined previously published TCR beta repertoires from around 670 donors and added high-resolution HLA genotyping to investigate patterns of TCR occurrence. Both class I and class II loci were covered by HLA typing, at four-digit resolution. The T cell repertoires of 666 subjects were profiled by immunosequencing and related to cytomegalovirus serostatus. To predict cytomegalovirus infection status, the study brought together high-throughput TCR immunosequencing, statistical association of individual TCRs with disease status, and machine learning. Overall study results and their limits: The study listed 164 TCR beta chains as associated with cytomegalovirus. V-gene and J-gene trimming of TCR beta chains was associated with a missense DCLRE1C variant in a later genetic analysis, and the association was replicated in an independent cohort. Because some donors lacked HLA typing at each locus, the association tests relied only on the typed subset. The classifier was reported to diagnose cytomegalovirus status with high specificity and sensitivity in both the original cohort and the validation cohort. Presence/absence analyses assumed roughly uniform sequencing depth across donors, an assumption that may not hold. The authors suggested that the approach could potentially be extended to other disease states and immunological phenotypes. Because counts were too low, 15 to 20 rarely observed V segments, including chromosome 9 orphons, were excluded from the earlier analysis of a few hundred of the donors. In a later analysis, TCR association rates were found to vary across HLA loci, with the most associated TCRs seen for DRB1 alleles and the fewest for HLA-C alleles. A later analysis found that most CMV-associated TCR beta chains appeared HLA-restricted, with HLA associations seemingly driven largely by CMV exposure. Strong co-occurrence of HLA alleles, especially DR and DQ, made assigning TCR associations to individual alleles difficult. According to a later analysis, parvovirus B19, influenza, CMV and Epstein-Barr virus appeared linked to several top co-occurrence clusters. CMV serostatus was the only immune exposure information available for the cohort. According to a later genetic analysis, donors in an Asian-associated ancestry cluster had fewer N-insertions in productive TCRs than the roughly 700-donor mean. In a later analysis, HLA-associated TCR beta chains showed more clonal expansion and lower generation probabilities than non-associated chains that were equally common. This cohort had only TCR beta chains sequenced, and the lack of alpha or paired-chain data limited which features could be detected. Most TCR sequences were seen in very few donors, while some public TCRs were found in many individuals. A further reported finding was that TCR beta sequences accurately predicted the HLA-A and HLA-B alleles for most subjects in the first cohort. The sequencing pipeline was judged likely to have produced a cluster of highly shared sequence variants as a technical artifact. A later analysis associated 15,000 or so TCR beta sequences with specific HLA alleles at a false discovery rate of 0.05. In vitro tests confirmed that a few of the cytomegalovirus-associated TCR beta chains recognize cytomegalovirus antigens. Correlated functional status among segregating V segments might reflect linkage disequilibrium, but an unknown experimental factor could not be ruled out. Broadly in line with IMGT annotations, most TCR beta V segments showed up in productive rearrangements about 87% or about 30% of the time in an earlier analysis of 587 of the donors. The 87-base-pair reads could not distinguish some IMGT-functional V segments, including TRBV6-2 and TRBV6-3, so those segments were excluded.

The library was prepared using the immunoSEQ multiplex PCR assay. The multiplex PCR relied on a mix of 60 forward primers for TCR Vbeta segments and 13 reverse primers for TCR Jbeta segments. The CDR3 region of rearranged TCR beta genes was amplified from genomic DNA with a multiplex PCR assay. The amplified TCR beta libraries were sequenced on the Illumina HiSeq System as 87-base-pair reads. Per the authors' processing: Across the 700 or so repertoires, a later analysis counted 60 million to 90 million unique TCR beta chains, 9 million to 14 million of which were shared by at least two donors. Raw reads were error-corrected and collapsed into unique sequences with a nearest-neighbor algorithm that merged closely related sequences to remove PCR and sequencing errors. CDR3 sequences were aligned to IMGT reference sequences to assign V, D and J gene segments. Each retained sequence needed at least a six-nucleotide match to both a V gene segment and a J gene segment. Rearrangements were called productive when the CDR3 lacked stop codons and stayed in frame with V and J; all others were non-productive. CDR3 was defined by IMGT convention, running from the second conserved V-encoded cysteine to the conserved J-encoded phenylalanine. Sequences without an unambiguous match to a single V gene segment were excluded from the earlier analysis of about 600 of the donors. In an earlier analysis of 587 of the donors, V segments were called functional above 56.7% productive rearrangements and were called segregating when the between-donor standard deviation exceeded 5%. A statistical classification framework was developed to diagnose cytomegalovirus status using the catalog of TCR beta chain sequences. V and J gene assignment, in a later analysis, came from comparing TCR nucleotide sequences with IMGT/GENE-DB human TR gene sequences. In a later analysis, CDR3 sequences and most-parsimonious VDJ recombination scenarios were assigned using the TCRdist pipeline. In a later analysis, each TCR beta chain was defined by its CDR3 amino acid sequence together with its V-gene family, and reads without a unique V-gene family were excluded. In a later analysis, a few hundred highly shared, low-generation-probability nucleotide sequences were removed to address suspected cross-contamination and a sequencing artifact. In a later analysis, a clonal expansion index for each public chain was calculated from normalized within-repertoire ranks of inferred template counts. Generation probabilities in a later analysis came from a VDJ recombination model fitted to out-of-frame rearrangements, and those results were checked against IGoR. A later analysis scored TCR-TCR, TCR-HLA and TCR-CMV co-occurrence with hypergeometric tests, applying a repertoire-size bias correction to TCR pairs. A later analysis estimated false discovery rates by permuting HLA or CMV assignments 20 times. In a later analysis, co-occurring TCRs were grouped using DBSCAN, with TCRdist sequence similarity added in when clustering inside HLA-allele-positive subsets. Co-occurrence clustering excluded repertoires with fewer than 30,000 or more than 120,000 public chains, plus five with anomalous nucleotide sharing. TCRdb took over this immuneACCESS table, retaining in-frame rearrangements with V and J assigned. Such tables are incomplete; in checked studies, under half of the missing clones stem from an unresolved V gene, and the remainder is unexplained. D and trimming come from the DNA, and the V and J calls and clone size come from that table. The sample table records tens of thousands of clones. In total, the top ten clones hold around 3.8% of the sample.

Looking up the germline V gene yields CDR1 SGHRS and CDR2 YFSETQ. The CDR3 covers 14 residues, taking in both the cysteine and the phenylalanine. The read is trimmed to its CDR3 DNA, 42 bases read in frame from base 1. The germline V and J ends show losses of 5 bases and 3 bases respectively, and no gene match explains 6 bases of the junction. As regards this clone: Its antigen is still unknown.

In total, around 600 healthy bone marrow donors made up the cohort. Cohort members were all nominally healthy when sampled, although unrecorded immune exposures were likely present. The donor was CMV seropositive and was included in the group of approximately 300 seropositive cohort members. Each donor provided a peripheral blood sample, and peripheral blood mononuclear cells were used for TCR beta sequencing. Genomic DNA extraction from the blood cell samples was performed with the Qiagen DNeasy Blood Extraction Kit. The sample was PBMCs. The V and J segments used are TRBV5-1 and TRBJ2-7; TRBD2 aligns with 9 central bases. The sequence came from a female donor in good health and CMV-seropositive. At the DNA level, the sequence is TGCGCCAGCAGATCTAGCGGGACCGACTACGAGCAGTACTTC. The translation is CASRSSGTDYEQYF. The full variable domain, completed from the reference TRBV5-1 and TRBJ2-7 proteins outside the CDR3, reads KAGVTQTPRYLIKTRGQQVTLSCSPISGHRSVSWYQQTPGQGLQFLFEYFSETQRNKGNFPGRFSGRQFSNSRSEMNVSTLELGDSALYLCASRSSGTDYEQYFGPGTRLTVT.